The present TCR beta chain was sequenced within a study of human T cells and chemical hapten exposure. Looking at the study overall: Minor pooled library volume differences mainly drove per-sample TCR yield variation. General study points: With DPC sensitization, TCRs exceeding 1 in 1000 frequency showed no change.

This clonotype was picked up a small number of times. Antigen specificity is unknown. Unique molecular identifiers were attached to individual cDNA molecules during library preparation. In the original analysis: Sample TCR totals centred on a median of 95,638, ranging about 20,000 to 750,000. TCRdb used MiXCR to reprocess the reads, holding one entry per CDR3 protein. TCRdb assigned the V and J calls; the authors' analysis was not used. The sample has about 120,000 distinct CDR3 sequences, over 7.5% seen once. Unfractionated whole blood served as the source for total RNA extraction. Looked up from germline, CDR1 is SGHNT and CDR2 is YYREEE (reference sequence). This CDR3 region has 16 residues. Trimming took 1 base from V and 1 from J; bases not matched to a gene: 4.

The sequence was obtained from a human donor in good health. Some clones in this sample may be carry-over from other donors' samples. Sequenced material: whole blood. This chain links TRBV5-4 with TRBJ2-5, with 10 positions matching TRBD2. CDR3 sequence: CASSLYLAGAQETQYF. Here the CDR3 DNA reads TGTGCCAGCAGCTTGTATCTAGCGGGGGCCCAAGAGACCCAGTACTTC.